This passage covers 12 T cell receptor beta chains from one sample sequenced in a study of T cell repertoires in cytomegalovirus infection. Via MiXCR, TCRdb re-called the reads, giving one row per CDR3 protein. This sample has 650,000 to 900,000 distinct CDR3 sequences, with just under 30% found just once. No antigen is known for these receptors. The material was cultured CD8+ T cells from PBMCs, obtained from culture after CMV antigen stimulation. These receptors all stem from a human donor in good health (CMV status not recorded). Some clones in this sample may be carry-over from other donors' samples.

CDR3 DNA sequence: TGTGCCAGCAGTCCCCGACAGGGGAGCCACAATGAGCAGTTCTTC. It yields the protein CASSPRQGSHNEQFF. This chain links TRBV28 with TRBJ2-1; 8 bases are shared with TRBD1. V was clipped by 5 bases and J by 5 bases; unmatched bases: 8. The CDR3 covers 15 residues. Germline assignment: CDR1 MDHEN and CDR2 SYDVKM.

The sample holds many counts of this clonotype. This rearrangement joins TRBV5-4 to TRBJ2-1; a weak D match, TRBD1 (5 bases). The germline V and J ends were trimmed by 4 bases and 0 bases, with 20 bases remaining between them. Per the germline V gene, CDR1 is SGHNT and CDR2 is YYREEE (reference sequence). The CDR3 sequence is 18 residues long. The CDR3 protein is CASSPRPGLKSSYNEQFF. CDR3 in DNA: TGTGCCAGCAGCCCCCGCCCAGGGCTGAAGAGCTCCTACAATGAGCAGTTCTTC.

This clonotype was observed a few times. The chain has TRBV6-5 and TRBJ2-1, with 10 bases that match TRBD2. CDR3 length equals 16 residues. V shed 1 base, J shed 5 bases, and the junction held 5 bases outside the gene matches. Germline V lookup: CDR1 MNHEY, CDR2 SVGAGI. CDR3 region: CASSYLLAGANNEQFF. The DNA of the CDR3 is TGTGCCAGCAGTTACTTGCTAGCGGGGGCCAACAATGAGCAGTTCTTC.

In this sample, this clonotype turned up many times. V and J are TRBV24-1 and TRBJ2-5; D is unresolved. CDR1 and CDR2 (germline): KGHDR, SFDVKD. V lost 0 bases, J lost 5 bases, and 3 bases lay in between. The CDR3 has 12 residues. DNA of the CDR3: TGTGCCACCAGTGATTTGGGGGAGACCCAGTACTTC. This sequence encodes CATSDLGETQYF.

This clonotype was detected a few times. This rearrangement joins TRBV6-2 or TRBV6-3 to TRBJ2-5; D may be TRBD2 (6 bases). From germline, CDR1 is MNHEY and CDR2 SVGEGT. The CDR3 consists of 14 residues. Trimming stripped 5 bases from V and 0 bases from J, with 10 bases between. DNA for the CDR3: TGTGCCAGCAGTAGACGGGGGAACCAAGAGACCCAGTACTTC. Protein: CASSRRGNQETQYF.

This clonotype came up many times. The chain carries TRBV7-6 and TRBJ2-1; 16 bases match TRBD2. CDR1 is SGHVS, CDR2 FNYEAQ, per germline. The CDR3 runs to 17 residues. The V and J ends lost 2 bases and 8 bases, in that order; junction bases with no gene match: 6. This CDR3 is CASSLLGLAGGQDEQFF. The CDR3 bases are TGTGCCAGCAGCTTATTGGGACTAGCGGGGGGGCAGGATGAGCAGTTCTTC.

This clonotype was counted only a few times. The rearrangement joins TRBV6-5 to TRBJ2-3; D is undetermined. CDR1 and CDR2 (germline): MNHEY, SVGAGI. The CDR3 contains 11 residues. The germline V and J ends were trimmed by 8 bases and 2 bases, with 5 bases remaining between them. CDR3 region: CASPPTDTQYF. The CDR3, as DNA: TGTGCCAGCCCACCCACAGATACGCAGTATTTT.

The chain links TRBV7-4 to TRBJ2-1; the match to TRBD2 covers 10 bases. This CDR3 is built from 13 residues. Germline-derived CDR1 and CDR2 are SGHVT and SQSDAQ. After removal of 6 bases from V and 9 bases from J, the junction contained 5 bases not matched to a gene. The CDR3: CASRAGGDTEQFF. CDR3 nucleotides: TGTGCCAGCAGAGCGGGGGGGGATACTGAGCAGTTCTTC.

The chain uses TRBV12-3 or TRBV12-4 and TRBJ1-1; no clear D gene. V was clipped by 7 bases and J by 0 bases, with 15 bases between them. The CDR3 extends over 15 amino acids. The CDR3 sequence is CASNLVGGLNTEAFF. CDR3 DNA sequence: TGTGCCAGCAACCTGGTTGGAGGACTGAACACTGAAGCTTTCTTT.

In its sample, this clonotype was seen many times. The rearrangement joins TRBV7-2 to TRBJ2-5, with a tentative D call TRBD2 (5 bases). CDR1 SGHTA and CDR2 FQGNSA come from the germline V gene. CDR3 length: 12 residues. The ends were cut back, 5 bases at V and 7 bases at J, with 11 bases in the middle. The CDR3 is CASSLGGRTQYF. The CDR3 DNA is TGTGCCAGCAGCCTCGGCGGGCGGACCCAGTACTTC.

This clonotype was counted between two and nine times. This sequence joins TRBV4-1 and TRBJ2-2, with D perhaps given as TRBD1 or TRBD2 (5 bases each). V shed 6 bases and J shed 6 bases, with 14 bases lying between them. Germline-derived CDR1 and CDR2 are MGHRA and YSYEKL. The CDR3 covers 14 residues. CDR3 nucleotide sequence: TGCGCCAGCAGTCCTCGGGACGCACCCGGGGAGCTGTTTTTT. The encoded protein is CASSPRDAPGELFF.

The chain combines TRBV6-1 with TRBJ2-2; no definite D call. Per the germline V gene, CDR1 is MNHNS and CDR2 is SASEGT. The length of the CDR3 is 16 residues. V shed 5 bases and J shed 1 base, with 14 bases lying between them. The CDR3 nucleotides read TGTGCCAGCAGTTCCCACACGGACCGGAACACCGGGGAGCTGTTTTTT. Translated: CASSSHTDRNTGELFF.